The sample holds one count of the clone carrying this T cell receptor beta chain. The data originate from a study of blood T cell repertoires in COVID-19. As handled by the study authors: Amplification of reference gene primers provided the estimated nucleated cell counts. The data were produced by immunoSEQ multiplex PCR, yet TCRdb's version contains in-frame clones alone and is incomplete. V, J and clone size derive from that table, while D and trimming were established from the DNA sequence. The repertoire holds some 270,000 clones, over 85% seen once, with 1.9% in the top ten. The sequence was obtained from a woman aged 55-69 years who had recovered from COVID-19. Sequenced material: PBMCs or T cells enriched from blood (not recorded which).

The CDR3 DNA follows: TGTGCCAGCAGCTTAGACAGGGGTGTGAACACTGAAGCTTTCTTT. Its protein is CASSLDRGVNTEAFF. This rearrangement joins TRBV7-9 to TRBJ1-1; 7 bases fit TRBD1. Germline CDR1 SEHNR, CDR2 FQNEAQ (reference sequence). The junction had 2 bases not matched to a gene; V was cut back by 1 base and J by 0 bases. This CDR3 contains 15 residues.